This TCR beta chain was identified in a study of cytomegalovirus exposure and HLA in healthy donors. Study-level results: What TCR beta sequences reportedly achieved was accurate prediction of HLA-A and HLA-B alleles in most subjects.

In germline, CDR1 is LGHNA, CDR2 YSLEER. CDR3 length equals 17 residues. V gave up 3 bases and J gave up 5 bases; unmatched junction bases: 13. With regard to this clone: The antigen is not known.

The PCR used 60 Vbeta and 13 Jbeta primers. Authors' methods: As a later analysis found, there were 82 million or so unique TCR beta chains, of which roughly 11 million were shared. The method was immunoSEQ multiplex PCR; TCRdb's version includes in-frame clones alone and lacks a portion of them. That table supplies the V and J calls and clone size; D and trimming were determined from the DNA. Its table records 40,000 to 45,000 clones. The origin of this receptor is a woman aged 30 to 39 in good health and CMV-seronegative. The sample taken for sequencing was PBMCs. J is TRBJ2-7 and V is TRBV4-3; 10 bases are shared with TRBD1. The CDR3 region is CASSHLLSGTGANEQYF. CDR3 bases: TGCGCCAGCAGCCATCTCCTGTCGGGGACAGGGGCCAACGAGCAGTACTTC.